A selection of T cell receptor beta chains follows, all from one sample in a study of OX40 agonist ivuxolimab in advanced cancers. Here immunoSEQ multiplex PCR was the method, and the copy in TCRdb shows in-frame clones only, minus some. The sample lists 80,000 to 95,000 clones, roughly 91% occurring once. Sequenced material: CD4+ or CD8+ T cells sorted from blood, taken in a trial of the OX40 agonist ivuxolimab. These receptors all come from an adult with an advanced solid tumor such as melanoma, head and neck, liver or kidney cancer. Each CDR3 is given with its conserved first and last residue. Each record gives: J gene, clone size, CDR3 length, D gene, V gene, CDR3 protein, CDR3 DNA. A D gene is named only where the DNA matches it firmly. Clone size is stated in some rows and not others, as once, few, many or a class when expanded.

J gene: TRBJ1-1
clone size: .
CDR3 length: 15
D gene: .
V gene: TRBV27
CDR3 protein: CASSLLEELNTEAFF
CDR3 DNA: TGTGCCAGCAGTTTATTAGAGGAATTGAACACTGAAGCTTTCTTT

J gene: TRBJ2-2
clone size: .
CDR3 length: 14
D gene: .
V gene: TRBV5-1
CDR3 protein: CASSLDSNTGELFF
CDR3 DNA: TGCGCCAGCAGCTTGGACTCGAACACCGGGGAGCTGTTTTTT

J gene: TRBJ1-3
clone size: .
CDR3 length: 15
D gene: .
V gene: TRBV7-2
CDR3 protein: CASSRAGRDGNTIYF
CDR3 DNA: TGTGCCAGCAGCCGAGCGGGCAGGGATGGAAACACCATATATTTT

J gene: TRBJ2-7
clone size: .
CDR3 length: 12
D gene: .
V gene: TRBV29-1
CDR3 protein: CSVAYGTSEQYF
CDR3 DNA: TGCAGCGTTGCCTACGGGACAAGCGAGCAGTACTTC

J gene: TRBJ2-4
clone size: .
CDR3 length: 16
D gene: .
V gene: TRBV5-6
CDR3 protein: CASSLDVSVYKNIQYF
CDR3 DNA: TGTGCCAGCAGCTTGGATGTCTCAGTGTACAAAAACATTCAGTACTTC

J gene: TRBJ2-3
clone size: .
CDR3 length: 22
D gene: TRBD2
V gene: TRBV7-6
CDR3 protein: CASSLDSASPGLAGGVRNTQYF
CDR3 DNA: TGTGCCAGCAGCTTAGATTCGGCCTCCCCGGGACTAGCGGGGGGGGTTCGAAATACGCAGTATTTT

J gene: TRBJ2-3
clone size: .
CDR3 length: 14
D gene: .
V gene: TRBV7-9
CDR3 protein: CASSPGLPTDTQYF
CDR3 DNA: TGTGCCAGCAGCCCGGGACTGCCCACAGATACGCAGTATTTT

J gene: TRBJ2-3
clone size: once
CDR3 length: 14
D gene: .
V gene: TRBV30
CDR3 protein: CAWNPGRSTDTQYF
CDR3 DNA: TGTGCCTGGAATCCGGGACGAAGCACAGATACGCAGTATTTT

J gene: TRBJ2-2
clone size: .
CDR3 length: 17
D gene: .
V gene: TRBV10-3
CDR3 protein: CAISEGRAGVSTGELFF
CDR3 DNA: TGTGCCATCAGTGAAGGTCGAGCAGGGGTTAGTACCGGGGAGCTGTTTTTT

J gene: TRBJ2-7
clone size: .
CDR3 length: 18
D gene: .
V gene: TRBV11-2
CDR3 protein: CASSLSYSPQGGTYEQYF
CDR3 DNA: TGTGCCAGCAGCTTAAGTTATAGTCCTCAGGGGGGGACCTACGAGCAGTACTTC

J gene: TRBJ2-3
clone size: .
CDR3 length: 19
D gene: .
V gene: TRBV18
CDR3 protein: CASSLGPGKALLSTDTQYF
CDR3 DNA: TGTGCCAGCTCACTGGGGCCAGGGAAGGCTCTCCTTAGCACAGATACGCAGTATTTT

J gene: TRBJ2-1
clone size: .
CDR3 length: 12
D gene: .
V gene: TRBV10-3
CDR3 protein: CAILDSDNEQFF
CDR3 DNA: TGTGCCATCTTGGACTCAGACAATGAGCAGTTCTTC

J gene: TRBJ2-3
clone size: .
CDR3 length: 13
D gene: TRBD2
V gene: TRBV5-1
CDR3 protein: CASRRAGEDTQYF
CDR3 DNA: TGCGCCAGCAGGAGAGCGGGGGAAGATACGCAGTATTTT

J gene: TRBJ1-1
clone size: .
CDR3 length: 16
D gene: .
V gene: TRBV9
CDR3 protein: CASSASPGTVNTEAFF
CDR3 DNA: TGTGCCAGCAGCGCGTCCCCCGGGACGGTGAACACTGAAGCTTTCTTT

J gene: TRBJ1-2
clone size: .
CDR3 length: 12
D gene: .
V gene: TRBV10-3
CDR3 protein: CAISPTDYGYTF
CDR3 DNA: TGTGCCATCAGTCCGACAGACTATGGCTACACCTTC

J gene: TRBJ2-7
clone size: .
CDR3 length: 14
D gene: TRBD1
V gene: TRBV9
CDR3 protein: CASSPGQGAYEQYF
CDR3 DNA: TGTGCCAGCAGCCCCGGACAGGGGGCCTACGAGCAGTACTTC

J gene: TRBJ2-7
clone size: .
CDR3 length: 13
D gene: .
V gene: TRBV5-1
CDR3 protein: CASSSSGTYEQYF
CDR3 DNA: TGCGCCAGCAGCTCCTCAGGGACCTACGAGCAGTACTTC

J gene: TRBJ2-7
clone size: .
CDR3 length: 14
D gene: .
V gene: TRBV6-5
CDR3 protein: CASRLAIRGDEQYF
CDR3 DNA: TGTGCCAGCAGACTAGCGATCAGGGGGGACGAGCAGTACTTC

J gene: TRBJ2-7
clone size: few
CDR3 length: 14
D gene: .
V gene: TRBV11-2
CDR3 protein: CASSLEVVAYEQYF
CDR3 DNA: TGTGCCAGCAGCTTAGAAGTCGTAGCCTACGAGCAGTACTTC

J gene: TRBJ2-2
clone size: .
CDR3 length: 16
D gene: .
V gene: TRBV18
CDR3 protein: CASSPPQGISTGELFF
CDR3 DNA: TGTGCCAGCTCACCACCCCAGGGGATTAGCACCGGGGAGCTGTTTTTT

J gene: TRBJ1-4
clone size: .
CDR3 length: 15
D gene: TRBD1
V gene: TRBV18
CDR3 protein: CASSPPGQGGEKLFF
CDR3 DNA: TGTGCCAGCTCACCACCGGGACAGGGAGGGGAAAAACTGTTTTTT

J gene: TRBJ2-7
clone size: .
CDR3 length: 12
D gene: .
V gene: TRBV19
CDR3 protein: CASSPLGGEQYF
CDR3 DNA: TGTGCCAGTAGTCCCCTCGGGGGTGAGCAGTACTTC

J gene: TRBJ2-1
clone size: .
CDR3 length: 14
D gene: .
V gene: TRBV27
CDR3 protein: CASKGGRATDEQFF
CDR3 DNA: TGTGCCAGCAAGGGGGGGAGGGCCACGGATGAGCAGTTCTTC

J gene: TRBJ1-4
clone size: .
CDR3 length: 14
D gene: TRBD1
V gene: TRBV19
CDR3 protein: CASADRVINEKLFF
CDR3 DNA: TGTGCCAGTGCGGACAGGGTAATTAATGAAAAACTGTTTTTT

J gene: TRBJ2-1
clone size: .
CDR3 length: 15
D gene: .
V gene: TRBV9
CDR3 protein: CASSPAGSSYNEQFF
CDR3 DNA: TGTGCCAGCAGCCCTGCGGGTAGCTCCTACAATGAGCAGTTCTTC